The present T cell receptor (beta chain) was sequenced within a study of shared clonotypes between healthy human individuals. Points from the study as a whole: The rarefaction results pointed to incomplete sorted-subset sequencing despite large depth. Generation probabilities of non-shared clonotypes were lower (relative to those shared by all four donors).

A remark on this clone: Its antigen is unknown.

Per the original methods: Filtering of immunoSEQ junctional sequences could not match full-length read filtering. Produced via immunoSEQ multiplex PCR; TCRdb's table is partial and in-frame only. The D gene and trimming were derived from the DNA, and the V and J assignments and clone size from that table. The sample contains over a million clones, about 96% of which appear only once. What was sequenced was naive CD4+ T cells sorted from blood. Subset reported: CD45RA+ positively selected. The TCR sequence derives from a man aged 25-45 years in good health.

The CDR3 DNA reads as TGTGCCAGCAGCCGTTTAACCGGGACAGGGGGCACAGATACGCAGTATTTT. Translating it yields CASSRLTGTGGTDTQYF. The chain has TRBV14 and TRBJ2-3; TRBD1 matches at 10 bases. The V and J ends lost 4 bases and 1 base, in that order; junction bases with no gene match: 8. CDR1 and CDR2 (germline): SGHDN, FVKESK. The CDR3 has 17 amino acids.